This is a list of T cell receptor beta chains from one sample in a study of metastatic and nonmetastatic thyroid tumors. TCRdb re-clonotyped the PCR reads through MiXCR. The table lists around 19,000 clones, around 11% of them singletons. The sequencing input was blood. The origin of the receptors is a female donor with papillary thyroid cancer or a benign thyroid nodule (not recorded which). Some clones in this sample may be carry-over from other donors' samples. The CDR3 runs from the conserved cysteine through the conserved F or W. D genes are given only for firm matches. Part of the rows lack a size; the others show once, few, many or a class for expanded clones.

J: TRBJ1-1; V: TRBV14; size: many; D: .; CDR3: CASSQDEGPLNTGTEAFF; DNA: TGTGCCAGCAGCCAAGATGAAGGGCCCTTAAACACCGGCACTGAAGCTTTCTTT
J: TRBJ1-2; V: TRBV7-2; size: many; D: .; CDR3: CASSFRPPRYGYTF; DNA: TGTGCCAGCAGCTTCCGTCCCCCTCGCTATGGCTACACCTTC
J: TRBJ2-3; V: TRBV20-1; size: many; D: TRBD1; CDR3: CSARVGQGADTQYF; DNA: TGCAGTGCTAGGGTGGGACAGGGCGCAGATACGCAGTATTTT
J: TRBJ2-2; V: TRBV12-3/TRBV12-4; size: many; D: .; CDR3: CASSLAYAASAPLFF; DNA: TGTGCCAGCAGTTTAGCATACGCAGCTTCGGCCCCTCTGTTTTTT
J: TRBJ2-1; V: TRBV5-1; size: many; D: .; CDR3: CASSRSGTSYNEQFF; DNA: TGCGCCAGCAGCAGAAGCGGAACCTCCTACAATGAGCAGTTCTTC
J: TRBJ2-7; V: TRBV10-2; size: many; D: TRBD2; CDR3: CASSESSSGVPYEQYF; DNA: TGCGCCAGCAGTGAGTCGTCTAGCGGGGTCCCCTACGAGCAGTACTTC
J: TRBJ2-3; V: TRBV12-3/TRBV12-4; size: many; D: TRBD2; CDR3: CATSGGDTQYF; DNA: TGTGCCACTTCGGGGGGAGATACGCAGTATTTT
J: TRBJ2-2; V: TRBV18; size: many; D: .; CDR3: CASSPPSRAGELFF; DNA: TGTGCCAGCTCACCACCGTCGAGAGCCGGGGAGCTGTTTTTT
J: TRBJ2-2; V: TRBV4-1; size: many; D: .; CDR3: CASKPGLSTNTGELFF; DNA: TGCGCCAGCAAACCGGGACTCTCGACGAACACCGGGGAGCTGTTTTTT
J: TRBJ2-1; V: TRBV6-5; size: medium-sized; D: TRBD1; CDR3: CASSYKPRGQSEQFF; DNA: TGTGCCAGCAGTTACAAACCCAGGGGGCAGAGTGAGCAGTTCTTC
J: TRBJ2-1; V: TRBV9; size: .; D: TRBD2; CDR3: CASSVTSGNTGELFF; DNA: TGTGCCAGCAGCGTGACTAGCGGCAACACCGGGGAGCTGTTCTTC
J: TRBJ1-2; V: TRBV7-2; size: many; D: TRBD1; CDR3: CASSLQGAYGYTF; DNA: TGTGCCAGCAGCTTACAGGGGGCCTATGGCTACACCTTC
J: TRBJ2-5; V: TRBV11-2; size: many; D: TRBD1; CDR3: CASSSHRGSYQETQYF; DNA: TGTGCCAGCAGCTCCCACAGGGGTTCGTACCAAGAGACCCAGTACTTC
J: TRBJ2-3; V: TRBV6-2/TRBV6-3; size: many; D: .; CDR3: CASSYSSRTGLGTDTQYF; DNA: TGTGCCAGCAGTTACTCTTCTCGAACAGGGCTGGGTACAGATACGCAGTATTTT
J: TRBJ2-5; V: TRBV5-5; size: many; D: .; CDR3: CASSPQGGRLEETQYF; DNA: TGTGCCAGCAGCCCCCAGGGGGGACGCCTTGAAGAGACCCAGTACTTC
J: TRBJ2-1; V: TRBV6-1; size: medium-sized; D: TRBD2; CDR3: CASSTSGSRYNEQFF; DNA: TGTGCCAGCAGTACGAGCGGGAGTCGCTACAATGAGCAGTTCTTC
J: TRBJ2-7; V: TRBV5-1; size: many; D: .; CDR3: CASSLDYYEQYF; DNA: TGCGCCAGCAGCTTGGACTACTACGAGCAGTACTTC
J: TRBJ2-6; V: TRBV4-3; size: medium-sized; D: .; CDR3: CASSQEAGSGANVLTF; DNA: TGCGCCAGCAGCCAAGAAGCGGGCTCTGGGGCCAACGTCCTGACTTTC